These 4 T cell receptor beta chains share one sample of origin, sequenced in a study of T-cell reconstitution after alpha-beta-depleted transplantation in children. The TCRbeta library incorporated unique molecular identifiers. Each CDR3 protein is one row after TCRdb ran MiXCR on the PCR reads. The sample holds approximately 200,000 distinct CDR3 sequences, less than 15% seen once. The specimen comprised PBMCs from the stem cell graft donor, sampled from the stem cell graft. These receptors all stem from a human donor who donated a stem cell graft to a child with acute lymphoblastic leukemia.

This clonotype was seen at least ten times. The V call is TRBV19, the J call TRBJ2-2, with unresolved D. Trimming pared 6 bases from V and 6 bases from J, leaving 20 bases between. The CDR3 covers 16 residues. Looked up from germline, CDR1 is LNHDA and CDR2 is SQIVND (reference sequence). CDR3: CASRPSSEDIPGELFF. The CDR3 DNA follows: TGTGCCAGTAGGCCGAGCTCCGAAGATATACCCGGGGAGCTGTTTTTT.

This clonotype was counted many times. The chain has TRBV6-1 and TRBJ2-2; D gene ambiguous. The V gene lost 7 bases and the J gene lost 1 base, with 10 bases spanning the gap. The V gene's germline CDR1 is MNHNS and CDR2 SASEGT. The CDR3 runs to 14 residues. The CDR3 nucleotides read TGTGCCAGCAAACCCCGTCGGAACACCGGGGAGCTGTTTTTT. Translation gives CASKPRRNTGELFF.

This clonotype has a count of ten or more. The rearrangement uses TRBV24-1 and TRBJ2-3, with D maybe TRBD2 (5 bases). Trimming took off 7 bases at V and 5 bases at J, with 18 bases between the two ends. In germline, CDR1 is KGHDR, CDR2 SFDVKD. The CDR3 consists of 15 residues. The CDR3 here is CATRERRAEGDTQYF. The CDR3 nucleotides read TGTGCCACCAGAGAAAGACGCGCCGAGGGAGATACGCAGTATTTT.

In this sample, this clonotype turned up many times. The V call is TRBV4-1, the J call TRBJ2-1; 8 bases agree with TRBD2. This CDR3 region has 18 residues. V was clipped by 1 base and J by 3 bases; unmatched bases: 11. The germline V gene has CDR1 MGHRA and CDR2 YSYEKL. The CDR3 loop is CASSQAGVRGRFYNEQFF. The CDR3 nucleotides are TGCGCCAGCAGCCAAGCGGGAGTCCGCGGGAGGTTCTACAATGAGCAGTTCTTC.